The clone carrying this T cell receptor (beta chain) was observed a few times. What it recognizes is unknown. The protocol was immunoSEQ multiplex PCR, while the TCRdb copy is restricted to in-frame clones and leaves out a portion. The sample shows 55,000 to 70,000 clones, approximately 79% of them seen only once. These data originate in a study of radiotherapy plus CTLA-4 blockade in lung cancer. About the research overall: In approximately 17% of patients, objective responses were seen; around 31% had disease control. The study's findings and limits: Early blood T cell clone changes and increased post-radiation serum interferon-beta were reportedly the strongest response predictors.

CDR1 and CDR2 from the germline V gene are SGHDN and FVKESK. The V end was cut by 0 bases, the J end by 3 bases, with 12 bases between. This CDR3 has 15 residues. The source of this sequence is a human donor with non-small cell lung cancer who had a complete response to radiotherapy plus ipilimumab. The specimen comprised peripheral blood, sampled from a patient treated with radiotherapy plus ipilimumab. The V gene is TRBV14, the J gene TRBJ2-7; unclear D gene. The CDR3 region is CASSQDLVTFYEQYV. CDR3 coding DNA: TGTGCCAGCAGCCAAGATCTCGTGACTTTCTACGAGCAGTACGTC.